This is a list of T cell receptor beta chains from one sample in a study of control samples from healthy donors and cancer patients. Measured with immunoSEQ multiplex PCR; TCRdb has only the in-frame clones, and not every one. The sample shows approximately 180,000 clones, more than 85% of them seen only once. Sequencing was carried out using blood. These receptors were collected from a woman between 35 and 50 years old in good health. CDR3s include the opening cysteine and the closing phenylalanine or tryptophan. A D gene is named only where the DNA matches it firmly. Size is stated for part of the rows, as once, few or many counts, or as a class when the clone is expanded.

V: TRBV19
J: TRBJ2-3
D: TRBD2
size: NA
CDR3: CASRPPGLAATDTQYF
DNA: TGTGCCAGTAGGCCCCCCGGACTAGCGGCCACAGATACGCAGTATTTT

V: TRBV11-1
J: TRBJ1-6
D: NA
size: NA
CDR3: CASSTSPHNSPLHF
DNA: TGTGCCAGCAGCACAAGCCCCCATAATTCACCCCTCCACTTT

V: TRBV7-9
J: TRBJ1-3
D: NA
size: few
CDR3: CASSPLGTFSGNTIYF
DNA: TGTGCCAGCAGCCCGTTGGGTACTTTCTCTGGAAACACCATATATTTT

V: TRBV3-1/TRBV3-2
J: TRBJ1-4
D: NA
size: NA
CDR3: CASSAQGFVEKLFF
DNA: TGTGCCAGCAGCGCACAGGGCTTTGTCGAAAAACTGTTTTTT

V: TRBV13
J: TRBJ2-2
D: TRBD2
size: NA
CDR3: CASRRGGITGELFF
DNA: TGTGCCAGCAGGCGGGGGGGCATCACCGGGGAGCTGTTTTTT

V: TRBV6-5
J: TRBJ2-7
D: NA
size: once
CDR3: CASSPLDSLEQYF
DNA: TGTGCCAGCAGCCCATTAGACTCTCTCGAGCAGTACTTC

V: TRBV9
J: TRBJ2-1
D: TRBD2
size: NA
CDR3: CASSVAGGSLYNEQFF
DNA: TGTGCCAGCAGCGTAGCGGGGGGGAGTCTTTACAATGAGCAGTTCTTC

V: TRBV3-1/TRBV3-2
J: TRBJ2-7
D: TRBD1
size: NA
CDR3: CASSHTRDRANYEQYF
DNA: TGTGCCAGCAGCCATACTCGGGACAGGGCAAACTACGAGCAGTACTTC

V: TRBV4-2
J: TRBJ1-1
D: NA
size: NA
CDR3: CASSQDRDLDTEAFF
DNA: TGTGCCAGCAGCCAAGATCGAGATTTGGACACTGAAGCTTTCTTT

V: TRBV10-1
J: TRBJ2-5
D: NA
size: NA
CDR3: CASSEPTEGETQYF
DNA: TGCGCCAGCAGTGAGCCGACAGAGGGGGAGACCCAGTACTTC

V: TRBV2
J: TRBJ1-2
D: TRBD1
size: NA
CDR3: CASSDVGQGAGGYTF
DNA: TGTGCCAGCAGTGATGTGGGACAGGGGGCCGGGGGCTACACCTTC

V: TRBV11-2
J: TRBJ2-3
D: NA
size: NA
CDR3: CASSQRDNGASQYF
DNA: TGTGCCAGCAGCCAAAGGGACAACGGGGCCTCTCAGTATTTT

V: TRBV14
J: TRBJ2-3
D: NA
size: once
CDR3: CASSQEVLRGTQYF
DNA: TGTGCCAGCAGCCAAGAAGTTCTCCGGGGTACGCAGTATTTT

V: TRBV5-6
J: TRBJ2-7
D: TRBD1
size: NA
CDR3: CASSLMTGGSYEQYF
DNA: TGTGCCAGCAGCTTGATGACAGGGGGGTCCTACGAGCAGTACTTC

V: TRBV5-1
J: TRBJ1-1
D: NA
size: NA
CDR3: CASSLGVDTEAFF
DNA: TGCGCCAGCAGCCTGGGAGTAGACACTGAAGCTTTCTTT

V: TRBV5-1
J: TRBJ2-3
D: NA
size: NA
CDR3: CASSLGRGAGTDTQYF
DNA: TGCGCCAGCAGCTTGGGCCGGGGGGCGGGAACAGATACGCAGTATTTT

V: TRBV5-1
J: TRBJ1-1
D: NA
size: NA
CDR3: CASSSNQNTEAFF
DNA: TGCGCCAGCAGCTCGAACCAGAACACTGAAGCTTTCTTT

V: TRBV12-3/TRBV12-4
J: TRBJ2-3
D: NA
size: NA
CDR3: CASSRGLTDTQYF
DNA: TGTGCCAGCAGTCGGGGACTTACAGATACGCAGTATTTT